This T cell receptor beta chain emerged from a study of early T cells in non-severe SARS-CoV-2 infection. In the study overall: Sequencing of bulk RNA from unsorted whole blood was done, without chain pairing.

The library protocol tagged individual cDNA molecules with unique molecular identifiers. TCRdb recomputed calls from the 5' RACE reads with MiXCR, one row per CDR3 protein. The table includes more than 20,000 distinct CDR3 sequences, 4% to 5.5% detected once. CDR3 length equals 16 residues. V was shortened by 6 bases and J by 2 bases, with 19 bases between the two germline ends. Germline V gene sequence: CDR1 KGHSH, CDR2 LQKENI. This clonotype has at least ten counts. Its antigen is undetermined. Overall study findings and caveats: Comparison of clonotypes with VDJdb favored anti-spike CD8 responses while missing private and CD4 specificities.

The V and J genes are TRBV18 and TRBJ1-1; no firm D call. This receptor was identified in an adult who was a healthcare worker with PCR-confirmed SARS-CoV-2 infection or an uninfected control (not recorded which). The sequenced sample consisted of whole blood. CDR3: CASSLGMLGFNTEAFF. DNA of the CDR3: TGTGCCAGCTCTTTAGGTATGCTCGGCTTTAACACTGAAGCTTTCTTT.